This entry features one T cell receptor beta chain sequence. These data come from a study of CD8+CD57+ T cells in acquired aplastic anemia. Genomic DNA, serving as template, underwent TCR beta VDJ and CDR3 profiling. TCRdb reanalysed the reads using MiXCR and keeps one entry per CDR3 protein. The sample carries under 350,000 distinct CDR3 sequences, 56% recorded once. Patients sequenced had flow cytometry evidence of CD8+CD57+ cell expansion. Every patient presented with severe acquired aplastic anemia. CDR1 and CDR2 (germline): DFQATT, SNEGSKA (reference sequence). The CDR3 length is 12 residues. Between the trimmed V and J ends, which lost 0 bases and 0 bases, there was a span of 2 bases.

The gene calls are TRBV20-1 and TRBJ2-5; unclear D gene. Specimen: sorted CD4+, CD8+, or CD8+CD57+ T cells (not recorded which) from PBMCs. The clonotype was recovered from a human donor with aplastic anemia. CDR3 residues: CSARDDQETQYF. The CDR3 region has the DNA TGCAGTGCTAGAGACGACCAAGAGACCCAGTACTTC.